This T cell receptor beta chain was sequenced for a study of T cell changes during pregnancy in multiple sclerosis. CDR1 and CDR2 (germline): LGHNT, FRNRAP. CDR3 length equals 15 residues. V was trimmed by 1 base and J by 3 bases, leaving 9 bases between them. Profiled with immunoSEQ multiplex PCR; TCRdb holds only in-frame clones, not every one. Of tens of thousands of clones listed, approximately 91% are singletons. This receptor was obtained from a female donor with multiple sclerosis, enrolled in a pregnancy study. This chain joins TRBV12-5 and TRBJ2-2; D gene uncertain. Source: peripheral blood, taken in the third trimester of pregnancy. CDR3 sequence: CASGLGQSDTGELFF. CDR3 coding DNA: TGTGCTAGTGGTTTGGGACAATCGGACACCGGGGAGCTGTTTTTT.